Below, 17 T cell receptor beta chains from the same sample are listed, as sequenced in a study of blood T cells in healthy people across ages. A second PCR of roughly 7 to 11 cycles used a sample-barcoded 5' primer and a J-beta primer mix. TCRdb redid the calling of the 5' RACE reads with MiXCR, one entry per CDR3 protein. The table shows under 800,000 distinct CDR3 sequences, with about 42% occurring only once. Specimen: blood. The receptors originated from a woman aged 60-75 years in good health.

This clonotype came up a few times. The chain employs TRBV12-3 or TRBV12-4 and TRBJ2-5; 8 bases agree with TRBD2. Germline trimming cut 6 bases from V and 1 base from J; bases unmatched to any gene: 13. The CDR3 extends over 17 amino acids. CDR3 nucleotides: TGTGCCAGCAGACCCCCACGGGGGGGCGGATTCCAAGAGACCCAGTACTTC. The encoded protein is CASRPPRGGGFQETQYF.

The V gene is TRBV4-1, the J gene TRBJ2-5; the D gene is possibly TRBD2 (5 bases). V was pared by 0 bases and J by 1 base, with 12 bases between. CDR3 length: 16 residues. The germline gives CDR1 MGHRA, CDR2 YSYEKL. The CDR3 here is CASSQEEAAFQETQYF. In DNA form, the CDR3 reads TGCGCCAGCAGCCAAGAGGAGGCGGCCTTCCAAGAGACCCAGTACTTC.

This clonotype was seen a handful of times. This rearrangement joins TRBV20-1 to TRBJ2-3; D possibly matches TRBD1 or TRBD2 (6 bases each). CDR3 length equals 16 residues. V lost 0 bases and J 11 bases, leaving 24 bases between the germline ends. Germline V gene lookup returns CDR1 DFQATT and CDR2 SNEGSKA (reference sequence). CDR3 sequence reads: CSARDRSGDSLKGQYF. The CDR3 DNA is TGCAGTGCTAGAGATCGCTCAGGGGACTCGCTGAAGGGGCAGTATTTT.

CDR3 sequence reads: CASSPRGGLAGLNEQFF. The CDR3 nucleotides are TGTGCCAGCAGCCCTAGGGGGGGACTAGCGGGCTTAAATGAGCAGTTCTTC. The V call is TRBV7-9, the J call TRBJ2-1; 12 bases agree with TRBD2. The CDR3 totals 17 residues. Germline V gene lookup returns CDR1 SEHNR and CDR2 FQNEAQ (reference sequence). Trimming at V came to 5 bases and at J to 7 bases, leaving 12 bases not matched to a gene. Complete variable domain (other parts from reference TRBV7-9 and TRBJ2-1): DTGVSQNPRHKITKRGQNVTFRCDPISEHNRLYWYRQTLGQGPEFLTYFQNEAQLEKSRLLSDRFSAERPKGSFSTLEIQRTEQGDSAMYLCASSPRGGLAGLNEQFFGPGTRLTVL.

This clonotype appeared a single time. This sequence may be a read error, since a much larger clone differs from it by one base. The V call is TRBV29-1, the J call TRBJ2-7; 7 bases line up with TRBD2. Germline V CDR1 and CDR2: SQVTM, ANQGSEA. The CDR3 extends over 14 amino acids. Losses at the gene ends were 2 bases for V and 0 bases for J; bases not matched to a gene: 4. The CDR3 DNA reads TGCAGCGTTGAATGGCGGGGGAGCTCCTACGAGCAGTACTTC. Encoded protein: CSVEWRGSSYEQYF.

This clonotype was counted a few times. The gene calls are TRBV7-4 and TRBJ2-7, with 11 bases that match TRBD2. The CDR3 extends over 18 amino acids. The junction had 12 bases not matched to a gene; V was cut back by 2 bases and J by 3 bases. CDR1 SGHVT and CDR2 SQSDAQ come from the germline V gene. The chain's CDR3 is CASSLIFELAGDLYEQYF. CDR3 sequence (DNA): TGTGCCAGCAGCTTAATTTTTGAACTAGCGGGAGATCTCTACGAGCAGTACTTC.

V is TRBV7-9 and J is TRBJ2-7; D is perhaps TRBD2 (6 bases). V was shortened by 5 bases and J by 10 bases, with 27 bases between the two germline ends. This CDR3 contains 16 residues. In germline, CDR1 is SEHNR, CDR2 FQNEAQ (reference sequence). The CDR3 reads CASSPQEGPLGEAQYF. The CDR3 nucleotides are TGTGCCAGCAGCCCCCAGGAGGGCCCTCTAGGAGAGGCCCAGTACTTC.

This clonotype appeared a few times. The J gene is TRBJ2-1, the V gene TRBV20-1, with no clear D. Germline CDR1 DFQATT, CDR2 SNEGSKA (reference sequence). Deletions cut 6 bases from V and 6 bases from J, with 12 bases between. The CDR3 consists of 12 residues. In DNA form, the CDR3 reads TGCAGTGCCTGGATGGCTGGCAATGAGCAGTTCTTC. Translating gives CSAWMAGNEQFF.

The sample holds a few counts of this clonotype. The chain carries TRBV5-1 and TRBJ2-7; possibly TRBD2 for D (6 bases). Looked up from germline, CDR1 is SGHRS and CDR2 is YFSETQ. This CDR3 comprises 13 residues. V lost 0 bases and J lost 7, with 11 bases in between. This chain's CDR3 is CASSLGDSSEQYF. The DNA for the CDR3 is TGCGCCAGCAGCTTGGGGGACTCCTCTGAGCAGTACTTC.

The rearrangement uses TRBV5-1 and TRBJ2-1; D may be TRBD1 or TRBD2 (5 bases each). The V end lost 7 bases, the J end lost 0 bases, and 14 bases lay between the germline ends. The length of the CDR3 is 15 residues. The germline V gene has CDR1 SGHRS and CDR2 YFSETQ. CDR3 loop: CASRKGDGSYNEQFF. The CDR3 coding sequence is TGCGCCAGCCGAAAAGGGGACGGCTCCTACAATGAGCAGTTCTTC.

V and J are TRBV28 and TRBJ1-5; D gene ambiguous. Germline CDR1 and CDR2: MDHEN and SYDVKM. Trimming took off 2 bases at V and 4 bases at J, with 9 bases between the two ends. This CDR3 comprises 14 residues. The DNA for the CDR3 is TGTGCCAGCAGTTTAGTGGCAGAGAATCAGCCCCAGCATTTT. It is translated as CASSLVAENQPQHF. The full variable domain, rest sourced from reference TRBV28 and TRBJ1-5, is DVKVTQSSRYLVKRTGEKVFLECVQDMDHENMFWYRQDPGLGLRLIYFSYDVKMKEKGDIPEGYSVSREKKERFSLILESASTNQTSMYLCASSLVAENQPQHFGDGTRLSIL.

The rearrangement uses TRBV10-3 and TRBJ1-1; possible D gene TRBD1, 5 bases. CDR3 size: 14 residues. The germline V gene encodes CDR1 ENHRY and CDR2 SYGVKD. V was shortened by 2 bases and J by 5 bases, with 12 bases between the two germline ends. The CDR3 spells CAISETQGRTEAFF. The CDR3 DNA follows: TGTGCCATCAGTGAGACCCAGGGAAGGACTGAAGCTTTCTTT.

The chain joins TRBV4-3 to TRBJ2-5; either TRBD1 or TRBD2 may fit D (5 bases each). Per the germline V gene, CDR1 is LGHNA and CDR2 is YSLEER. This CDR3 is 15 amino acids long. The V end lost 0 bases, the J end lost 5 bases, and 13 bases lay between the germline ends. This CDR3 reads CASSQDMGDRETQYF. CDR3 DNA sequence: TGCGCCAGCAGCCAAGATATGGGGGATAGGGAGACCCAGTACTTC.

This clonotype showed up many times. This chain links TRBV29-1 with TRBJ2-3, with D perhaps matching TRBD2 (7 bases). V dropped 7 bases and J dropped 0 bases, with 14 bases sitting between them. CDR1 and CDR2 (germline): SQVTM, ANQGSEA. The CDR3 contains 14 residues. The CDR3 nucleotides are TGCAGCGCCGGGGGGCACATTAGCACAGATACGCAGTATTTT. Protein sequence: CSAGGHISTDTQYF.

The V call is TRBV6-6, the J call TRBJ2-1, with TRBD1 matching 11 bases. Germline CDR1 reads MNHNY; CDR2 reads SVGAGI (reference sequence). J gave up 7 bases and V 6 bases, and 5 bases lay outside the gene matches. This CDR3 contains 14 residues. The CDR3 spells CASRSGTGGNEQFF. Written as DNA, the CDR3 is TGTGCCAGCAGATCCGGGACAGGGGGTAATGAGCAGTTCTTC.

This chain uses TRBV20-1 with TRBJ2-6, with a possible D match to TRBD2 (5 bases). V lost 7 bases, J lost 2 bases, and 15 bases lay in between. Germline-derived CDR1 and CDR2 are DFQATT and SNEGSKA (reference sequence). The CDR3 has 15 residues. CDR3 nucleotides: TGCAGTGACCGAAGCCCCGGGGCTGGGGCCAACGTCCTGACTTTC. It yields the protein CSDRSPGAGANVLTF.

The V call is TRBV6-1, the J call TRBJ2-2; 8 bases are a match to TRBD1. V gave up 2 bases and J gave up 4 bases; unmatched junction bases: 6. This CDR3 region has 16 residues. The germline V gene has CDR1 MNHNS and CDR2 SASEGT. For the CDR3, the DNA is TGTGCCAGCAGTGAATACCAGGGGGCAAGCACCGGGGAGCTGTTTTTT. This codes for CASSEYQGASTGELFF.